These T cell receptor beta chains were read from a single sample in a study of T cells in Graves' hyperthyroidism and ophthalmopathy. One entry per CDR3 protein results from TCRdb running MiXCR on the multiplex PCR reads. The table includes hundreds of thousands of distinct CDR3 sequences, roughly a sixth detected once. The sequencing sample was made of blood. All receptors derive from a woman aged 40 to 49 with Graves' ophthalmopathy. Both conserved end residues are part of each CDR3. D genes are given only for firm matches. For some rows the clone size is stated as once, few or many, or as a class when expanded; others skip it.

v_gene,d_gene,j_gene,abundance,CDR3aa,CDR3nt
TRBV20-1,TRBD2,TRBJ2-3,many,CSARERLAGVRQDTQYF,TGCAGTGCTAGAGAAAGACTAGCGGGGGTACGTCAAGATACGCAGTATTTT
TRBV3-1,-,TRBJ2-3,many,CASSQDQRQGTQYF,TGTGCCAGCAGCCAAGATCAACGGCAAGGTACGCAGTATTTT
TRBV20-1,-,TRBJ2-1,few,CSARARQTALDEQFF,TGCAGTGCTAGAGCTCGCCAAACGGCTCTCGATGAGCAGTTCTTC
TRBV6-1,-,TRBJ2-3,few,CASSERDLVPDTQYF,TGTGCCAGCAGTGAAAGGGATCTAGTCCCCGATACGCAGTATTTT
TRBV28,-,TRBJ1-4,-,CASREINSNEKLFF,TGTGCCAGCCGAGAAATTAACTCTAATGAAAAACTGTTTTTT
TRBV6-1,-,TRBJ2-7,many,CASSYGDARGEQYF,TGTGCCAGCAGTTACGGAGACGCTCGCGGGGAGCAGTACTTC
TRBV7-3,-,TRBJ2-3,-,CASSPGALYTQYF,TGTGCCAGCAGTCCAGGGGCACTTTATACGCAGTATTTT
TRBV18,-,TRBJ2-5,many,CASSADRETQYF,TGTGCCAGCTCGGCCGATCGAGAGACCCAGTACTTC
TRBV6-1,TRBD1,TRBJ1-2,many,CASSNPGQANFYGYTF,TGTGCCAGCAGCAACCCGGGACAGGCGAACTTCTATGGCTACACCTTC
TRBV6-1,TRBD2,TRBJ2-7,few,CASSSERGLSYEQYF,TGTGCCAGCAGTTCCGAGCGGGGCCTCTCCTACGAGCAGTACTTC
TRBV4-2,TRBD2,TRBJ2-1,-,CASSQEREGRNEQFF,TGTGCCAGCAGCCAAGAGCGGGAGGGCCGCAATGAGCAGTTCTTC
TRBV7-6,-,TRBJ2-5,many,CASSLGWGHSVSETQYF,TGTGCCAGCAGCTTAGGCTGGGGACACTCCGTCAGCGAGACCCAGTACTTC